The rows below give T cell receptor beta chains drawn from one sample of a study of T cell responses to AZD1222 COVID-19 vaccine. Assay used: immunoSEQ multiplex PCR; TCRdb lists only in-frame clones, some missing. Altogether 150,000 to 200,000 clones are present, about 92% being singletons, with the ten largest covering under 1.2%. Sequences were derived from peripheral blood, sampled 28 days after the second AZD1222 dose. These receptors originate from an adult who received the AZD1222 COVID-19 vaccine. CDR3s include the opening cysteine and the closing phenylalanine or tryptophan. D genes are given only for firm matches. The size entry is marked missing in some rows and otherwise reads once, few, many or a size class.

TRBD1,TRBJ1-3,TRBV9,.,TGTGCCAGCAGCGTGGAGGGGGCCAGAGTCTCTGGAAACACCATATATTTT,CASSVEGARVSGNTIYF
TRBD1,TRBJ1-1,TRBV9,few,TGTGCCAGCAGCGCCTTGACAGGGGAGACTGAAGCTTTCTTT,CASSALTGETEAFF
TRBD1,TRBJ1-2,TRBV6-4,.,TGTGCCAGCAGTGAAAGAGGGGGCCACTATGGCTACACCTTC,CASSERGGHYGYTF
.,TRBJ1-1,TRBV4-2,.,TGTGCCAGCAGCCAAGACTTAGTGGAGAACACTGAAGCTTTCTTT,CASSQDLVENTEAFF
.,TRBJ2-7,TRBV6-5,.,TGTGCCAGCAGTAACGCCGGGGCAGGGGAGCAGTACTTC,CASSNAGAGEQYF
.,TRBJ1-2,TRBV20-1,.,TGCAGTGCTAGAGACAGTAATGGCTACACCTTC,CSARDSNGYTF
.,TRBJ1-3,TRBV19,.,TGTGCCAGTAGGGATCAGGGGTCGAGCTCTGGAAACACCATATATTTT,CASRDQGSSSGNTIYF
TRBD1,TRBJ1-4,TRBV7-9,.,TGTGCCAGCAGTTCCAGGGGGCAGGATGAAAAACTGTTTTTT,CASSSRGQDEKLFF
TRBD2,TRBJ2-1,TRBV29-1,.,TGCAGCGCCCGATACGGGGGGGATGAGCAGTTCTTC,CSARYGGDEQFF
.,TRBJ2-1,TRBV7-9,.,TGTGCCAGCAGCTTAAGGGGCTCCAGCTCCTACAATGAGCAGTTCTTC,CASSLRGSSSYNEQFF
.,TRBJ1-5,TRBV9,.,TGTGCCAGCAGCCCCCGCGCGGATCCCAATCAGCCCCAGCATTTT,CASSPRADPNQPQHF
.,TRBJ2-5,TRBV30,.,TGTGCCTGGAGCACGGGACTGCAAGAGACCCAGTACTTC,CAWSTGLQETQYF
TRBD1,TRBJ1-5,TRBV12-5,.,TGTGCTAGTGGACTGGGACAGACAAATCAGCCCCAGCATTTT,CASGLGQTNQPQHF
.,TRBJ1-1,TRBV27,.,TGTGCCAGCAGGGAAGGAGGATTTGCTTTCTTT,CASREGGFAFF
TRBD1,TRBJ1-5,TRBV7-8,.,TGTGCCAGCAGCCCTGTAACGGACAGGGGAGGGCAGCCCCAGCATTTT,CASSPVTDRGGQPQHF
TRBD1,TRBJ1-1,TRBV19,.,TGTGCCACGGGACAGGGGGCTAGGACTGAAGCTTTCTTT,CATGQGARTEAFF
.,TRBJ1-2,TRBV29-1,.,TGCAGCGCCATCTCGGGACAATATGTCGGCTATGGCTACACCTTC,CSAISGQYVGYGYTF
TRBD1,TRBJ1-1,TRBV3-1/TRBV3-2,.,TGTGCCAGCACGCGGACAGGGGACACTGAAGCTTTCTTT,CASTRTGDTEAFF
.,TRBJ1-5,TRBV6-5,.,TGTGCCAGCAGACAGGGAGAAGAAAATCAGCCCCAGCATTTT,CASRQGEENQPQHF
TRBD1,TRBJ1-2,TRBV5-1,.,TGCGCCAGCAGCTTGGGTTCAGGGGGCTTTAACTATGGCTACACCTTC,CASSLGSGGFNYGYTF
TRBD1,TRBJ2-2,TRBV9,.,TGTGCCAGCAGCGTATGGGACAGGACGGTCACCGGGGAGCTGTTTTTT,CASSVWDRTVTGELFF
.,TRBJ1-1,TRBV14,once,TGTGCCAGCAGGCAGGGTACTGAAGCTTTCTTT,CASRQGTEAFF
.,TRBJ1-4,TRBV28,.,TGTGCCAGCAGTTTACCACAGGATAATGAAAAACTGTTTTTT,CASSLPQDNEKLFF
TRBD2,TRBJ2-3,TRBV10-3,.,TGTGCCATCAGTGACAAGCGGGGGCCCTCGTACACAGATACGCAGTATTTT,CAISDKRGPSYTDTQYF
.,TRBJ1-6,TRBV5-1,.,TGCGCCAGCAGATCCGCGGGGGAGGGATCACCCCTCCACTTT,CASRSAGEGSPLHF
.,TRBJ2-2,TRBV2,.,TGTGCCAGCGATCCCCAACTAAAGGTGACACCCGGGGAGCTGTTTTTT,CASDPQLKVTPGELFF
.,TRBJ1-1,TRBV7-9,.,TGTGCCAGCAGCTTAGCAAGGCGTGAAGCTTTCTTT,CASSLARREAFF
.,TRBJ2-5,TRBV19,.,TGTGCCAGTAGTACGACAGGGAGGGGAGAGACCCAGTACTTC,CASSTTGRGETQYF
.,TRBJ2-7,TRBV4-1,.,TGCGCCAGCAGCCAAGGGGTCAGACCCAGAACCTACGAGCAGTACTTC,CASSQGVRPRTYEQYF
.,TRBJ2-1,TRBV3-1/TRBV3-2,.,TGTGCCAGCAGCCCCGGGACCCGTGAGCAGTTCTTC,CASSPGTREQFF
.,TRBJ2-7,TRBV5-1,.,TGCGCCAGCAGCCAATCCGGGACCGACGGCGAGCAGTACTTC,CASSQSGTDGEQYF
.,TRBJ2-2,TRBV5-1,.,TGCGCCAGCAGCTTGGAACCGAATACCGGGGAGCTGTTTTTT,CASSLEPNTGELFF
.,TRBJ2-7,TRBV2,once,TGTGCCAGCCGCCCGGGGAGAACCCACGAGCAGTACTTC,CASRPGRTHEQYF
.,TRBJ1-1,TRBV3-1/TRBV3-2,.,TGTGCCAGCAGCGTCACAGGAGTCACTGAAGCTTTCTTT,CASSVTGVTEAFF
TRBD1,TRBJ1-2,TRBV5-4,.,TGTGCCAGCAGCTCTTGGACAGGCTATGGCTACACCTTC,CASSSWTGYGYTF
TRBD1,TRBJ1-2,TRBV6-5,.,TGTGCCAGCAGCCTGACAGGGGGCTATGGCTACACCTTC,CASSLTGGYGYTF
.,TRBJ1-3,TRBV6-2/TRBV6-3,.,TGTGCCAGCAGTGACTCGGGACATTCAAGCTCTGGAAACACCATATATTTT,CASSDSGHSSSGNTIYF
.,TRBJ1-1,TRBV7-8,once,TGTGCCAGCAGCTTAGCGCCCGGGGGCGGGGCTTTCTTT,CASSLAPGGGAFF
.,TRBJ1-2,TRBV3-1/TRBV3-2,.,TGTGCCAGCAGCCGGAACCAGGGACAAAACTATGGCTACACCTTC,CASSRNQGQNYGYTF
TRBD2,TRBJ2-3,TRBV3-1/TRBV3-2,.,TGTGCCAGCAGCCAGGTCGTATCGGGGGGGAACACAGATACGCAGTATTTT,CASSQVVSGGNTDTQYF
.,TRBJ1-2,TRBV7-3,few,TGTGCCAGCAGCCCCGCACGGGACTATGGCTACACCTTC,CASSPARDYGYTF